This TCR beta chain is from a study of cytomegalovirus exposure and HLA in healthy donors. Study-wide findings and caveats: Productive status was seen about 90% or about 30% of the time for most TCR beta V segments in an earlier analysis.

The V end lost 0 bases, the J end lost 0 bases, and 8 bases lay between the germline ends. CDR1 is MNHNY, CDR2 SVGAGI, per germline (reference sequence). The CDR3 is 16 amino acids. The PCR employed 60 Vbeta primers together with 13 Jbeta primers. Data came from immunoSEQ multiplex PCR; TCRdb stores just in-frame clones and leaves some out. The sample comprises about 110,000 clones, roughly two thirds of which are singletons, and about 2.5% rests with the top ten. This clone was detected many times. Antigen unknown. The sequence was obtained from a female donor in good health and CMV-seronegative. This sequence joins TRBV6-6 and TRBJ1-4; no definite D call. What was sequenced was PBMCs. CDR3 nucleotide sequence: TGTGCCAGCAGTTACTCGGCAGTCACAACTAATGAAAAACTGTTTTTT. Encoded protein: CASSYSAVTTNEKLFF.